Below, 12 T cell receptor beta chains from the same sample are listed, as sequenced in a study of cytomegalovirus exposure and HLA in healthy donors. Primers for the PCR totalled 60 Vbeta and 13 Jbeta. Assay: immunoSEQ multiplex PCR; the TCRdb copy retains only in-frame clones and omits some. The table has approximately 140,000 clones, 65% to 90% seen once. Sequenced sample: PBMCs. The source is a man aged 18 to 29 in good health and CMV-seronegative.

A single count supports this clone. The CDR3 DNA sequence: TGTGCCAGCAGTTACTCGGGCACCGCTAACTATGGCTACACCTTC. It is translated as CASSYSGTANYGYTF. The V call is TRBV6-5, the J call TRBJ1-2; D unclear. CDR1 and CDR2 (germline): MNHEY, SVGAGI. Trimming removed 0 bases at V and 0 bases at J, with 8 bases between. The CDR3 covers 15 residues.

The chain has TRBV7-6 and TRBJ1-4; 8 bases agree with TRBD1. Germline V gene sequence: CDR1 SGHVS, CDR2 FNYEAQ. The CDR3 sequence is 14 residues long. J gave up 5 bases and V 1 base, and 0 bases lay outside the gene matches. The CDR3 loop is CASSLGTGNEKLFF. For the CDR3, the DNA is TGTGCCAGCAGCTTAGGGACAGGGAATGAAAAACTGTTTTTT.

CDR3 protein: CASSTDGQGNSPLHF. In nucleotides, the CDR3 is TGCGCCAGCAGTACGGACGGACAGGGGAATTCACCCCTCCACTTT. This sequence joins TRBV5-1 and TRBJ1-6, with TRBD1 identical over 9 bases. The CDR3 runs to 15 residues. With 5 bases clipped from V and 7 bases from J, the junction kept 7 bases outside the gene matches. Germline V gene lookup returns CDR1 SGHRS and CDR2 YFSETQ. The whole variable domain, remainder taken from reference TRBV5-1 and TRBJ1-6, is KAGVTQTPRYLIKTRGQQVTLSCSPISGHRSVSWYQQTPGQGLQFLFEYFSETQRNKGNFPGRFSGRQFSNSRSEMNVSTLELGDSALYLCASSTDGQGNSPLHFGNGTRLTVT.

CDR3 coding DNA: TGTGCCACCCTTATCCGGGGGTTGAACACTGAAGCTTTCTTT. Amino acids: CATLIRGLNTEAFF. The chain is built from TRBV27 and TRBJ1-1; D possibly corresponds to TRBD1 (5 bases). The germline V and J ends were trimmed by 10 bases and 0 bases, with 15 bases remaining between them. The CDR3 loop spans 14 amino acids. The germline V gene has CDR1 MNHEY and CDR2 SMNVEV (reference sequence).

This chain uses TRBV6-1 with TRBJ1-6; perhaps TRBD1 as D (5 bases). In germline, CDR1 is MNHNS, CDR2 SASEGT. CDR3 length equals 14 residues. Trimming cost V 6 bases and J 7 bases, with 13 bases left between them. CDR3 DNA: TGTGCCAGCAGAATCCGGGGGGGGAATTCACCCCTCCACTTT. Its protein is CASRIRGGNSPLHF.

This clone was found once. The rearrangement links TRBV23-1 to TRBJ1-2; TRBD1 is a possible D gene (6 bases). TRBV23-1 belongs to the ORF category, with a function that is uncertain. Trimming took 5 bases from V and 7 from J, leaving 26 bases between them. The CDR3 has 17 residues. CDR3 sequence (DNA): TGCGCCAGCAGTATAAACACAGGGTTCTGTCACGTTTTTGGCTACACCTTC. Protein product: CASSINTGFCHVFGYTF.

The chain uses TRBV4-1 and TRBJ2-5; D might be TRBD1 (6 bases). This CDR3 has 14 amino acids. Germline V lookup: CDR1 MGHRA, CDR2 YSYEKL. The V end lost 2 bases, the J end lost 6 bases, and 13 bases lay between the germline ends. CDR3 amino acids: CASSQTTGKKTQYF. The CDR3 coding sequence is TGCGCCAGCAGCCAAACTACAGGGAAAAAGACCCAGTACTTC.

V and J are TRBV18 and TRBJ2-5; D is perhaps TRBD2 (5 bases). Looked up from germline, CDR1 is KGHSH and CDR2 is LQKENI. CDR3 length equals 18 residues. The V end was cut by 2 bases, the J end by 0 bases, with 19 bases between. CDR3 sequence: CASSPTQHPSGYQETQYF. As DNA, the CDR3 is TGTGCCAGCTCACCAACCCAGCACCCGTCGGGGTACCAAGAGACCCAGTACTTC.

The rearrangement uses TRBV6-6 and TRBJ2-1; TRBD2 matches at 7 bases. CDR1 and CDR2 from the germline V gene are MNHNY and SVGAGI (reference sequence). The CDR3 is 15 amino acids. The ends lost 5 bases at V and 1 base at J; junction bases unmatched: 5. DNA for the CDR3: TGTGCCAGCAGTCCCCTGGGGGGGTCCTACAATGAGCAGTTCTTC. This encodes CASSPLGGSYNEQFF.

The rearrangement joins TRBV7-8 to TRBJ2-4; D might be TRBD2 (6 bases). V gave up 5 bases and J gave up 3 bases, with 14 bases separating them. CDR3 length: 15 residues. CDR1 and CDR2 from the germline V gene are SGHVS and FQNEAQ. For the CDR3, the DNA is TGTGCCAGCAGCCCCGGGCAGGGAGGCAAAAACATTCAGTACTTC. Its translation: CASSPGQGGKNIQYF.

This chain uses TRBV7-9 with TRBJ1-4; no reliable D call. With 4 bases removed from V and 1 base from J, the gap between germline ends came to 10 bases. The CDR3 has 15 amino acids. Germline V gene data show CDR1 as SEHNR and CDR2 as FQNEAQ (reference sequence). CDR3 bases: TGTGCCAGCAGCTCCAACAGCTTAACTAATGAAAAACTGTTTTTT. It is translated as CASSSNSLTNEKLFF.

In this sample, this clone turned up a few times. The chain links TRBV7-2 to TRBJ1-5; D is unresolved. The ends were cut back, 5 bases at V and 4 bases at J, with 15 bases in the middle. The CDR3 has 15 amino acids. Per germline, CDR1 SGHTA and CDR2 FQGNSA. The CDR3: CASSPGFGSNQPQHF. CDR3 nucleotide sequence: TGTGCCAGCAGCCCGGGTTTCGGGAGTAATCAGCCCCAGCATTTT.